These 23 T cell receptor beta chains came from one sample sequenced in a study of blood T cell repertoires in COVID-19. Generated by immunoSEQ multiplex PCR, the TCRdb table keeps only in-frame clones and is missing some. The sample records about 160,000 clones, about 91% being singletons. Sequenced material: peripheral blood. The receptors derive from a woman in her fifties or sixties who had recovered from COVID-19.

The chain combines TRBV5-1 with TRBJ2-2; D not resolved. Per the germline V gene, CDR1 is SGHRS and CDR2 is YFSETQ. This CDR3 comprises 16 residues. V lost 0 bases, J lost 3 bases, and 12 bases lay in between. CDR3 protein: CASSLVTSPYTGELFF. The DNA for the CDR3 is TGCGCCAGCAGCTTGGTCACCAGTCCCTACACCGGGGAGCTGTTTTTT.

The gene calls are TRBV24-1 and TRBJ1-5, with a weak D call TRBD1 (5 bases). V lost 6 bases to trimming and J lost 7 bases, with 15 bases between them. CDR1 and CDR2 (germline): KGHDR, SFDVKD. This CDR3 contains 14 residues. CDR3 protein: CATSFGGAEQPQHF. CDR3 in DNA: TGTGCCACCAGTTTTGGAGGGGCGGAACAGCCCCAGCATTTT.

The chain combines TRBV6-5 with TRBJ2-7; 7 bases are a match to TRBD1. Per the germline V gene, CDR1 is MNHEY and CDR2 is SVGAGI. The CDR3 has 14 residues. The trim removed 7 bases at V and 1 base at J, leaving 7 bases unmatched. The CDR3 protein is CASKGTADSYEQYF. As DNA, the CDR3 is TGTGCCAGCAAAGGGACAGCGGATTCCTACGAGCAGTACTTC.

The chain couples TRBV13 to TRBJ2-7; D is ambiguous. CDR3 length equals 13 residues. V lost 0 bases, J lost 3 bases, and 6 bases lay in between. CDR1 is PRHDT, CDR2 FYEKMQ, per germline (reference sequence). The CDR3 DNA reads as TGTGCCAGCAGCTTAGGGAGGCGCTACGAGCAGTACTTC. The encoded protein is CASSLGRRYEQYF.

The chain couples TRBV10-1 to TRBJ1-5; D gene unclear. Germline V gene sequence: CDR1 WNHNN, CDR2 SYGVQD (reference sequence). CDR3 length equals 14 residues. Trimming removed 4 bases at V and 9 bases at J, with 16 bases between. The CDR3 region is CASSAGSPEGPQHF. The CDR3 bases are TGCGCCAGCAGTGCCGGAAGCCCCGAGGGGCCCCAGCATTTT.

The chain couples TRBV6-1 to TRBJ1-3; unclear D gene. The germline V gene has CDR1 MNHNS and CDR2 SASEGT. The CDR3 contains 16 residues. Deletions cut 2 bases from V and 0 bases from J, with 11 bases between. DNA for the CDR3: TGTGCCAGCAGTGAAAATGCAGTCATCTCTGGAAACACCATATATTTT. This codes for CASSENAVISGNTIYF.

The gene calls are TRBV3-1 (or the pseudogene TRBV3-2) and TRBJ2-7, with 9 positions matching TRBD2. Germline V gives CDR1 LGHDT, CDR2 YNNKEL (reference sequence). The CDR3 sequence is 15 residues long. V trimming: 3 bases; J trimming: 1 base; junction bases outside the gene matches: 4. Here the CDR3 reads CASSQRLAGSYEQYF. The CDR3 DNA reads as TGTGCCAGCAGCCAGCGGCTAGCGGGGTCCTACGAGCAGTACTTC.

This CDR3 reads CAWRWGGDTDTQYF. DNA for the CDR3: TGTGCCTGGAGGTGGGGCGGAGACACAGATACGCAGTATTTT. The gene calls are TRBV30 and TRBJ2-3, with a tentative D call TRBD1 (5 bases). The CDR3 spans 14 residues. Germline V gene data show CDR1 as GTSNPN and CDR2 as SVGIG (reference sequence). V lost 3 bases and J lost 2, with 12 bases in between.

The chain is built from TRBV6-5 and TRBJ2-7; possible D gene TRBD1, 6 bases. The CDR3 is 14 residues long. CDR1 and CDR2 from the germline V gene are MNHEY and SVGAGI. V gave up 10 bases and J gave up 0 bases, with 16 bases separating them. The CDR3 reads CATSLGANSYEQYF. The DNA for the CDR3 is TGTGCCACCTCACTGGGGGCTAACTCCTACGAGCAGTACTTC.

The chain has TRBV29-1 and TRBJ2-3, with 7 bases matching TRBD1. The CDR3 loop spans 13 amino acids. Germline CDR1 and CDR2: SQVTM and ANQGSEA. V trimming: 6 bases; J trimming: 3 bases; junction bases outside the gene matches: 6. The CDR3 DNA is TGCAGCGTCTCCGACAGGGTAACAGATACGCAGTATTTT. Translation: CSVSDRVTDTQYF.

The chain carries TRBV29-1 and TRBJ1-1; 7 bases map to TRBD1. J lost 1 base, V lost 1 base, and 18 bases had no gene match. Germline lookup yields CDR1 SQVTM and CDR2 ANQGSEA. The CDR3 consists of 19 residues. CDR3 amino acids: CSVEGNPTGPISTNTEAFF. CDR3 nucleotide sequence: TGCAGCGTTGAAGGGAACCCGACAGGGCCCATTTCGACGAACACTGAAGCTTTCTTT.

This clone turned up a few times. CDR3 protein: CASAKQGAYEQYF. The CDR3, as DNA: TGCGCCAGCGCTAAGCAGGGGGCCTACGAGCAGTACTTC. The chain recombines TRBV5-1 with TRBJ2-7; TRBD1 matches 7 bases. Germline trimming cut 7 bases from V and 2 bases from J; bases unmatched to any gene: 6. CDR1 SGHRS and CDR2 YFSETQ come from the germline V gene. CDR3 size: 13 residues.

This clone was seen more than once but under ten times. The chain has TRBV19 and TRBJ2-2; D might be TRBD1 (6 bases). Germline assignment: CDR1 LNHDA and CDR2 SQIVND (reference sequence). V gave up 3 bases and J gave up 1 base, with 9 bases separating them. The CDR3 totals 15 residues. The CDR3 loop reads CASSIADRNTGELFF. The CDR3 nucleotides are TGTGCCAGTAGTATTGCGGACAGGAACACCGGGGAGCTGTTTTTT.

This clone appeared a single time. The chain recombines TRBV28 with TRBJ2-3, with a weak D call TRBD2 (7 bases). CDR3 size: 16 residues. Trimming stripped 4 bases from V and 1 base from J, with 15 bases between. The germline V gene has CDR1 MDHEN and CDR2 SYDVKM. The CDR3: CASSSHRGARTDTQYF. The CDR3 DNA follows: TGTGCCAGCAGTTCTCATCGGGGGGCCCGCACAGATACGCAGTATTTT.

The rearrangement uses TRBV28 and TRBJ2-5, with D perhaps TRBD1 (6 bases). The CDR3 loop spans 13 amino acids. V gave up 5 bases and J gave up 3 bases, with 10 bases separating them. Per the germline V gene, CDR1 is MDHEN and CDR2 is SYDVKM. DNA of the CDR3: TGTGCCAGCAGTCGGGACATTGAAGAGACCCAGTACTTC. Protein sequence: CASSRDIEETQYF.

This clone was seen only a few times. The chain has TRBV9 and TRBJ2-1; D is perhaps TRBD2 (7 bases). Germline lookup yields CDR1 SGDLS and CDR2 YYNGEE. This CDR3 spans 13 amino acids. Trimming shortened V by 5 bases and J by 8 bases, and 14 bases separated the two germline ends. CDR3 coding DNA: TGTGCCAGCAGTCCGGGGAGGGGGGATGAGCAGTTCTTC. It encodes CASSPGRGDEQFF. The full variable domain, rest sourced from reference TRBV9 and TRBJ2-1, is DSGVTQTPKHLITATGQRVTLRCSPRSGDLSVYWYQQSLDQGLQFLIQYYNGEERAKGNILERFSAQQFPDLHSELNLSSLELGDSALYFCASSPGRGDEQFFGPGTRLTVL.

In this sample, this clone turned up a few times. This CDR3 reads CASSLLLGQDPTNYGYTF. The DNA of the CDR3 is TGTGCCAGCAGCTTACTCCTAGGACAAGACCCGACTAACTATGGCTACACCTTC. The chain is built from TRBV7-8 and TRBJ1-2, with D maybe TRBD1 (5 bases). Germline CDR1 SGHVS, CDR2 FQNEAQ. Trimming took off 2 bases at V and 0 bases at J, with 19 bases between the two ends. This CDR3 region has 18 residues.

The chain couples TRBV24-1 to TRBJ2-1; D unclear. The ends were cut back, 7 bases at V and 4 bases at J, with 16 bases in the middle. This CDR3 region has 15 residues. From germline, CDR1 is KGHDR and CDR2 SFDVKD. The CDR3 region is CATSPNWAGYNEQFF. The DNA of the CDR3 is TGTGCCACCAGCCCGAACTGGGCAGGATACAATGAGCAGTTCTTC.

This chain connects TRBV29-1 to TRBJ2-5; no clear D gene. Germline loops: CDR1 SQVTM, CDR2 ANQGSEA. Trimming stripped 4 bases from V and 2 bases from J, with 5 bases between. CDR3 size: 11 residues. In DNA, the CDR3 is TGCAGCGTTGGACAACAAGAGACCCAGTACTTC. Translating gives CSVGQQETQYF.

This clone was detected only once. The CDR3 is CASSWDRAANYGYTF. For the CDR3, the DNA is TGTGCCAGCAGCTGGGACAGGGCGGCTAACTATGGCTACACCTTC. This chain links TRBV5-8 with TRBJ1-2, with 9 bases matching TRBD1. The CDR3 is 15 residues long. V shed 3 bases and J 0 bases; nucleotides not matched to a gene: 3. The germline CDR1 and CDR2 sequences are SGHTS and YDEGEE.

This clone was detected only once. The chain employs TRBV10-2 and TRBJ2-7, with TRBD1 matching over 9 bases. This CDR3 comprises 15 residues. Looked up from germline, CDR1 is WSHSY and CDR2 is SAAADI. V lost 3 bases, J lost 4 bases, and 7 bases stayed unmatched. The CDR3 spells CASSDPGTGKYEQYF. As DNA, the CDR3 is TGCGCCAGCAGTGATCCCGGGACAGGGAAATACGAGCAGTACTTC.

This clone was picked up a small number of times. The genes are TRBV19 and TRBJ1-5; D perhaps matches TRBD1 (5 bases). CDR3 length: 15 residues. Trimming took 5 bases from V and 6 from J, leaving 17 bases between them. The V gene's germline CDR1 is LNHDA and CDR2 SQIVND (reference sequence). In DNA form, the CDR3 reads TGTGCCAGTAGTCCACTTGTCGCAGGGTTTCAGCCCCAGCATTTT. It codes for CASSPLVAGFQPQHF.

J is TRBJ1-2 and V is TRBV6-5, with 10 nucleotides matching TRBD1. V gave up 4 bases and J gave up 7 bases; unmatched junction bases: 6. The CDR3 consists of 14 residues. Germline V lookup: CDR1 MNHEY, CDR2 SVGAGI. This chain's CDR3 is CASSWDRGDSGYTF. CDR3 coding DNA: TGTGCCAGCAGTTGGGACAGGGGCGATTCTGGCTACACCTTC.